The 13 T cell receptor beta chains in this list originate from one sample, sequenced in a study of T cells in Graves' hyperthyroidism and ophthalmopathy. TCR beta CDR3 regions were amplified from RNA transcripts. Initially, a first-round RT-PCR of the TCR CDR3 employed the HTBI primer set. TCRdb fed the multiplex PCR reads into MiXCR, producing one record per CDR3 protein. The sample holds hundreds of thousands of distinct CDR3 sequences; around 22% are singletons and the top ten take 11%. Sequences were obtained from blood. These receptor sequences come from a woman in her 30s with Graves' ophthalmopathy.

This clonotype was picked up many times. The rearrangement uses TRBV5-1 and TRBJ1-1, with D possibly TRBD1 on 5 matching bases. Germline V CDR1 and CDR2: SGHRS, YFSETQ. There are 16 residues in the CDR3. Trimming stripped 4 bases from V and 7 bases from J, with 23 bases between. The CDR3 sequence: CASSPRIEFPGHEAFF. CDR3 nucleotides: TGCGCCAGCAGCCCGAGAATCGAATTTCCAGGGCATGAAGCTTTCTTT. Drawing the rest from reference TRBV5-1 and TRBJ1-1, the complete variable domain is KAGVTQTPRYLIKTRGQQVTLSCSPISGHRSVSWYQQTPGQGLQFLFEYFSETQRNKGNFPGRFSGRQFSNSRSEMNVSTLELGDSALYLCASSPRIEFPGHEAFFGQGTRLTVV.

This clonotype appeared a few times. The chain carries TRBV12-3 or TRBV12-4 and TRBJ1-2; D is unclear. This CDR3 contains 15 residues. V lost 7 bases and J lost 2, with 17 bases in between. Written as DNA, the CDR3 is TGTGCCAGCAAGGCCAAACATGGACTAAACTATGGCTACACCTTC. Translation: CASKAKHGLNYGYTF.

This clonotype was recorded at least ten times. This sequence joins TRBV10-3 and TRBJ1-1; D remains unclear. V gave up 8 bases and J gave up 5 bases, with 9 bases separating them. Per germline, CDR1 ENHRY and CDR2 SYGVKD. This CDR3 has 11 amino acids. In DNA, the CDR3 is TGTGCCATCGGCCCGGGGACTGAAGCTTTCTTT. This codes for CAIGPGTEAFF.

This clonotype was detected ten times or more. V is TRBV7-9 and J is TRBJ2-7; no reliable D call. This CDR3 has 13 amino acids. Trimming shortened V by 4 bases and J by 3 bases, and 10 bases separated the two germline ends. Germline loops: CDR1 SEHNR, CDR2 FQNEAQ (reference sequence). The CDR3: CASSSTRNYEQYF. The CDR3, as DNA: TGTGCCAGCAGCTCTACACGGAACTACGAGCAGTACTTC.

The chain carries TRBV20-1 and TRBJ2-7; TRBD1 matches 11 bases. This CDR3 comprises 16 residues. Germline V lookup: CDR1 DFQATT, CDR2 SNEGSKA (reference sequence). With 3 bases clipped from V and 1 base from J, the junction kept 8 bases outside the gene matches. The CDR3 nucleotides read TGCAGTGCTAGCGGACGGGACAGGGGGAGGTCCTACGAGCAGTACTTC. Translation: CSASGRDRGRSYEQYF.

This clonotype was counted ten times or more. The rearrangement links TRBV6-5 to TRBJ2-5; D is undetermined. CDR1 and CDR2 from the germline V gene are MNHEY and SVGAGI. The V gene lost 2 bases and the J gene lost 3 bases, with 10 bases spanning the gap. The CDR3 runs 14 residues. The CDR3 loop is CASSYLQREETQYF. DNA for the CDR3: TGTGCCAGCAGTTACCTACAGAGAGAAGAGACCCAGTACTTC.

This chain uses TRBV5-5 with TRBJ1-1; D call uncertain. V lost 0 bases and J lost 0, with 12 bases in between. Germline V gene lookup returns CDR1 SGHKS and CDR2 YYEKEE (reference sequence). The CDR3 covers 16 residues. The CDR3 reads CASSLGPGRLNTEAFF. CDR3 in DNA: TGTGCCAGCAGCTTGGGGCCAGGCCGTTTGAACACTGAAGCTTTCTTT. The full variable domain, its missing parts supplied by reference TRBV5-5 and TRBJ1-1, is DAGVTQSPTHLIKTRGQQVTLRCSPISGHKSVSWYQQVLGQGPQFIFQYYEKEERGRGNFPDRFSARQFPNYSSELNVNALLLGDSALYLCASSLGPGRLNTEAFFGQGTRLTVV.

This clonotype was detected ten times or more. The rearrangement links TRBV20-1 to TRBJ2-7; D might be TRBD1 (6 bases). The V end was cut by 7 bases, the J end by 0 bases, with 13 bases between. CDR1 is DFQATT, CDR2 SNEGSKA, per germline (reference sequence). The CDR3 is 13 residues long. This CDR3 reads CSGIRGNSYEQYF. CDR3 in DNA: TGCAGTGGGATCAGGGGAAACTCCTACGAGCAGTACTTC.

The chain couples TRBV24-1 to TRBJ2-2; D assignment may be TRBD1 or TRBD2 (5 bases each). The CDR3 spans 21 residues. Between the trimmed V and J ends, which lost 2 bases and 1 base, there was a span of 25 bases. Germline CDR1 and CDR2: KGHDR and SFDVKD. CDR3 nucleotides: TGTGCCACCAGTGATTCCTGGGGGACGCGCGATAAAGAACTGAACACCGGGGAGCTGTTTTTT. Protein product: CATSDSWGTRDKELNTGELFF.

The chain carries TRBV6-1 and TRBJ2-5; D might be TRBD2 (6 bases). The CDR3 has 16 amino acids. Germline V CDR1 and CDR2: MNHNS, SASEGT. Trimming removed 2 bases from V and 4 bases from J, with 17 bases in between. In nucleotides, the CDR3 is TGTGCCAGCAGTGAATGGATTGGTTCGGGAGTAGAGACCCAGTACTTC. It encodes CASSEWIGSGVETQYF.

This clonotype was observed many times. The chain carries TRBV6-2 or TRBV6-3 and TRBJ2-5, with D perhaps matching TRBD2 (7 bases). Germline V gene sequence: CDR1 MNHEY, CDR2 SVGEGT. The ends were cut back, 5 bases at V and 5 bases at J, with 21 bases in the middle. This CDR3 contains 16 residues. CDR3: CASSPGGGGGRETQYF. In nucleotides, the CDR3 is TGTGCCAGCAGTCCGGGTGGTGGCGGGGGCCGGGAGACCCAGTACTTC.

Points on this clonotype: Mismatch with germline at one junction end may stem from a read error. The chain links TRBV2 to TRBJ2-2; TRBD1 might be the D (5 bases). Germline V gives CDR1 SNHLY, CDR2 FYNNEI. The CDR3 loop spans 15 amino acids. In DNA, the CDR3 is TGTACCAGCAAGGGAAGGACACCGAACACCGGAGAGCTGTTTTTT. It translates to CTSKGRTPNTGELFF.

This clonotype was seen only a few times. This sequence may be a read error, since a much larger clone differs from it by one base. The V call is TRBV19, the J call TRBJ1-2; no reliable D call. Germline V gives CDR1 LNHDA, CDR2 SQIVND (reference sequence). This CDR3 comprises 13 residues. The CDR3 spells CVSSIIAWEGYTF. The CDR3 nucleotides are TGTGTCAGTAGTATTATCGCCTGGGAAGGCTACACCTTC. The variable domain in full, with the rest retrieved from reference TRBV19 and TRBJ1-2, is DGGITQSPKYLFRKEGQNVTLSCEQNLNHDAMYWYRQDPGQGLRLIYYSQIVNDFQKGDIAEGYSVSREKKESFPLTVTSAQKNPTAFYLCVSSIIAWEGYTFGSGTRLTVV.